Following are 20 T cell receptor delta chains from one sample sequenced in a study of gamma-delta T cells after stem cell transplantation. TCRdb processed the RT-PCR reads again with the CATT caller. The repertoire includes roughly 7,500 delta-chain clones, 13% to 15% of them detected once, and 4.5% to 7.5% sits in the top ten. Sequencing input: gamma-delta T cells. The source is a human donor. It is not recorded whose cells these are; they may come from a transplant donor.

By share, this clone counts as medium-sized (0.01 to 0.1%). Other DNA sequences from this sample encode an identical CDR3 as well. The chain combines TRDV2 with TRDJ1; 13 bases align to TRDD3. The ends lost 0 bases at V and 0 bases at J; junction bases unmatched: 3. The CDR3 covers 17 residues. CDR1 is GEAIGNYY, CDR2 EKD, per germline. The CDR3 DNA reads as TGTGCCTGTGACACCGTACTGGGGGATACGGACACCGATAAACTCATCTTT. It yields the protein CACDTVLGDTDTDKLIF.

This clone is medium-sized. This chain uses TRDV1 with TRDJ1, with D unclear. The CDR3 has 15 residues. Germline lookup yields CDR1 TSWWSYY and CDR2 QGS. V lost 3 bases, J lost 2 bases, and 13 bases lay in between. In nucleotides, the CDR3 is TGTGCTCTTGGGGACGTGGGTGTCTGGACCGATAAACTCATCTTT. Its protein product is CALGDVGVWTDKLIF.

In its sample, this clone is medium-sized (0.01 to 0.1%). DNA of the CDR3: TGTGCTCTTGGGGACGAGGTGATGGACTGGGGGCTTTCCATGACAGCACAACTCTTCTTT. Its protein is CALGDEVMDWGLSMTAQLFF. The chain combines TRDV1 with TRDJ2; 8 bases fit TRDD3. The V and J ends lost 3 bases and 3 bases, in that order; junction bases with no gene match: 18. The V gene's germline CDR1 is TSWWSYY and CDR2 QGS. The CDR3 sequence is 20 residues long.

This clone is medium-sized. The J gene is TRDJ3, the V gene TRDV2, with 11 positions matching TRDD3. V lost 3 bases and J lost 3; bases outside the gene matches: 3. This CDR3 contains 17 residues. Germline lookup yields CDR1 GEAIGNYY and CDR2 EKD. CDR3 in amino acids: CACDYWGIDWDTRQMFF. In DNA form, the CDR3 reads TGTGCCTGTGACTACTGGGGGATAGACTGGGACACCCGACAGATGTTTTTC.

The chain couples TRDV2 to TRDJ3; 9 bases line up with TRDD3. This CDR3 has 18 amino acids. V lost 0 bases and J lost 0; bases outside the gene matches: 2. Germline loops: CDR1 GEAIGNYY, CDR2 EKD. The CDR3 loop is CACDTWGINSWDTRQMFF. CDR3 nucleotide sequence: TGTGCCTGTGACACCTGGGGGATAAACTCCTGGGACACCCGACAGATGTTTTTC.

To note about this clone: It differs at one base from a far larger clone, so likely a read error. The rearrangement uses TRDV2 and TRDJ1, with D uncertain. Per the germline V gene, CDR1 is GEAIGNYY and CDR2 is EKD. The CDR3 is 13 amino acids. The CDR3 DNA is TGTGCCTGTGAATCCGGGTACACCGATAAACCCATCTTT. Its protein product is CACESGYTDKPIF.

This clone has only a few counts. A clone one base away is much larger, so this may be a read error. J is TRDJ3 and V is TRDV2; tentatively, D is TRDD3 (6 bases). Germline V gene lookup returns CDR1 GEAIGNYY and CDR2 EKD. CDR3 length: 18 amino acids. DNA for the CDR3: TGTGCCTGTGACACCGGGGATGCGAGCTCCCGGGACACCCGACAGATGTTTTTC. It encodes CACDTGDASSRDTRQMFF.

As to this clone: Other DNA sequences in this specimen translate into the identical CDR3. This sequence joins TRDV1 and TRDJ1; D gene ambiguous. Germline V CDR1 and CDR2: TSWWSYY, QGS. Deletions cut 3 bases from V and 1 base from J, with 24 bases between. This CDR3 is built from 19 residues. The CDR3 bases are TGTGCTCTTGGGGAGCTAAAAGAACGGCCCAGGTATAGCACCGATAAACTCATCTTT. This sequence encodes CALGELKERPRYSTDKLIF.

At least ten counts were recorded for this clone. The chain recombines TRDV1 with TRDJ1; 11 bases agree with TRDD3. Germline V gene sequence: CDR1 TSWWSYY, CDR2 QGS. The CDR3 covers 21 residues. Trimming cost V 5 bases and J 0 bases; bases outside gene matches: 20. This CDR3 is CALGTQYVDNIWGIHTDKLIF. CDR3 DNA: TGTGCTCTTGGGACCCAATACGTTGACAACATCTGGGGGATACACACCGATAAACTCATCTTT.

CDR3 sequence (DNA): TGTGCAGCAAGCGGTCTAATACGGGGGATACGCGGTAAACTCATCTTT. The encoded protein is CAASGLIRGIRGKLIF. The chain recombines TRAV29/DV5 with TRDJ1, with 10 bases aligning to TRDD3. Per germline, CDR1 NSMFDY and CDR2 ISSIKDK. V trimming: 0 bases; J trimming: 7 bases; junction bases outside the gene matches: 12. This CDR3 has 16 amino acids. The full variable domain, its missing parts supplied by reference TRAV29/DV5 and TRDJ1, is DQQVKQNSPSLSVQEGRISILNCDYTNSMFDYFLWYKKYPAEGPTFLISISSIKDKNEDGRFTVFLNKSAKHLSLHIVPSQPGDSAVYFCAASGLIRGIRGKLIFGKGTRVTVEP.

This clone was counted a single time. A much bigger clone sits one base away, suggesting this may be a read error. This chain's CDR3 is CALSVGDTYADKLIF. In DNA form, the CDR3 reads TGTGCTCTATCGGTCGGGGATACATACGCCGATAAACTCATCTTT. V gene TRDV1 combines with J gene TRDJ1; 8 bases fit TRDD3. V was clipped by 9 bases and J by 3 bases; unmatched bases: 12. This CDR3 is 15 amino acids long. Per germline, CDR1 TSWWSYY and CDR2 QGS.

This clone was picked up many times. This chain joins TRDV1 and TRDJ1; 13 bases agree with TRDD3. The trim removed 4 bases at V and 3 bases at J, leaving 23 bases unmatched. This CDR3 has 22 amino acids. Germline assignment: CDR1 TSWWSYY and CDR2 QGS. The CDR3 sequence is CALGAQPSSPLTGGYASDKLIF. The CDR3 nucleotides are TGTGCTCTTGGGGCCCAGCCTTCCTCCCCCCTTACTGGGGGATACGCCTCCGATAAACTCATCTTT.

By sample share, this clone is medium-sized (0.01 to 0.1%). The V call is TRDV2, the J call TRDJ3; TRDD3 aligns across 8 bases. The germline V gene has CDR1 GEAIGNYY and CDR2 EKD. The CDR3 length is 19 residues. The trim removed 3 bases at V and 0 bases at J, leaving 9 bases unmatched. The CDR3 here is CACDPILGGSSWDTRQMFF. CDR3 DNA sequence: TGTGCCTGTGACCCGATACTGGGGGGCAGCTCCTGGGACACCCGACAGATGTTTTTC.

This clone was counted a few times. The chain links TRDV1 to TRDJ1; TRDD3 agrees at 7 bases. After removal of 0 bases from V and 0 bases from J, the junction contained 7 bases not matched to a gene. The CDR3 length is 17 residues. Germline CDR1 TSWWSYY, CDR2 QGS. The CDR3 spells CALGELEIGGYTDKLIF. CDR3 nucleotides: TGTGCTCTTGGGGAACTAGAAATCGGGGGATACACCGATAAACTCATCTTT.

About this clone: It is likely a read error: a sequence one base away is far more abundant. The chain recombines TRDV2 with TRDJ3; the match to TRDD3 covers 13 bases. After removal of 5 bases from V and 3 bases from J, the junction contained 6 bases not matched to a gene. This CDR3 spans 18 amino acids. Germline CDR1 GEAIGNYY, CDR2 EKD. The CDR3 loop is CACGTGGYADWDTRQMFF. The DNA for the CDR3 is TGTGCCTGTGGCACTGGGGGATACGCGGACTGGGACACCCGACAGATGTTTTTC.

This chain links TRDV1 with TRDJ1; 9 bases align to TRDD3. Germline CDR1 TSWWSYY, CDR2 QGS. CDR3 size: 17 residues. V was clipped by 2 bases and J by 8 bases; unmatched bases: 15. CDR3 nucleotides: TGTGCTCTTGGGGAATTCTACTACCGGGGGATACAGGAAAAACTCATCTTT. Translation: CALGEFYYRGIQEKLIF.

In its sample, this clone ranks as medium-sized. This chain connects TRDV1 to TRDJ1, with 8 bases matching TRDD3. Trimming cost V 9 bases and J 0 bases; bases outside gene matches: 9. The length of the CDR3 is 15 residues. Germline CDR1 reads TSWWSYY; CDR2 reads QGS. DNA for the CDR3: TGTGCTCTATCGGTCGGGGATACATACACCGATAAACTCATCTTT. It yields the protein CALSVGDTYTDKLIF.

The rearrangement links TRDV1 to TRDJ1; tentative D call: TRDD3 (7 bases). There are 23 residues in the CDR3. Trimming cost V 1 base and J 0 bases, with 33 bases left between them. CDR1 is TSWWSYY and CDR2 is QGS in the germline V gene. The CDR3 DNA sequence: TGTGCTCTTGGGGAACGCACCTTGGCCTCCTACCTGCTGGGGGTCCCGGACACCGATAAACTCATCTTT. It is translated as CALGERTLASYLLGVPDTDKLIF.

The rearrangement joins TRDV1 to TRDJ1, with D possibly TRDD2 on 6 matching bases. Germline V CDR1 and CDR2: TSWWSYY, QGS. This CDR3 has 23 amino acids. The V and J ends lost 3 bases and 2 bases respectively, with 37 bases between them. CDR3 in DNA: TGTGCTCTTGGGGACCCTACCGGCCCCTCCTACTTCACCCACATACCCCAAACCGATAAACTCATCTTT. This codes for CALGDPTGPSYFTHIPQTDKLIF.

By sample share, this clone is medium-sized. The chain employs TRDV1 and TRDJ1, with 9 bases that match TRDD3. The germline CDR1 and CDR2 sequences are TSWWSYY and QGS. The V and J ends lost 7 bases and 7 bases, in that order; junction bases with no gene match: 13. The CDR3 runs 15 residues. The CDR3: CALAPLGGYRCKLIF. CDR3 nucleotides: TGTGCTCTTGCCCCTCTTGGGGGATATCGGTGTAAACTCATCTTT.